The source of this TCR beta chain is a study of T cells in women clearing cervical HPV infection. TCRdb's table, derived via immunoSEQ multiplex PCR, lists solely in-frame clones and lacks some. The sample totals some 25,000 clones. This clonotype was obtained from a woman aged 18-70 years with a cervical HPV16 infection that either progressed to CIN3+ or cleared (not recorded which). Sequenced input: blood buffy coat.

CDR3 DNA, as far as it was read: TGTGCCAGCAGCTCAAGCGGGCAGATGAACACTGAA. This gives the protein CASSSSGQMNTE. The CDR3 in full is CASSSSGQMNTEAFF. The chain recombines TRBV7-9 with TRBJ1-1; D not resolved. The read comes to an end 3 residues before the CDR3 does, leaving the germline J gene to fill in the end. The germline gives CDR1 SEHNR, CDR2 FQNEAQ (reference sequence). The CDR3 is made up of 15 amino acids. Deletions cut 4 bases from V and 0 bases from J, with 12 bases between.